These T cell receptor beta chains were read from a single sample in a study of T cell responses to AZD1222 COVID-19 vaccine. The data were produced by immunoSEQ multiplex PCR, yet TCRdb's version contains in-frame clones alone and is incomplete. Of about 160,000 clones in the sample, around 90% were seen once. Sample: peripheral blood, taken on day 0 of AZD1222 vaccination. The receptor set was obtained from an adult in good health. Each CDR3 is given with its conserved first and last residue. D genes are given only for firm matches. Part of the rows lack a size; the others show once, few, many or a class for expanded clones.

D gene	V gene	J gene	clone size	CDR3 DNA	CDR3 protein
-	TRBV19	TRBJ2-1	-	TGTGCCAGTAGTGGGTATGAGCAGTTCTTC	CASSGYEQFF
-	TRBV5-6	TRBJ1-6	-	TGTGCCAGCGGGTCGGGGGCTGGAGCACCCCTCCACTTT	CASGSGAGAPLHF
-	TRBV5-4	TRBJ1-4	-	TGTGCCAGCAGCTCGGAAGTTGAAAAACTGTTTTTT	CASSSEVEKLFF
-	TRBV24-1	TRBJ1-5	-	TGTGCCACCAGTGACCACCGGGACATTCAGCCCCAGCATTTT	CATSDHRDIQPQHF
-	TRBV12-5	TRBJ2-7	-	TGTGCTAGTGGTATAATCCCGGGACTCAACTACGAGCAGTACTTC	CASGIIPGLNYEQYF
TRBD2	TRBV4-2	TRBJ2-2	-	TGTGCCAGCAGCCAAATTACTAGCGGGGGGACCGGGGAGCTGTTTTTT	CASSQITSGGTGELFF
-	TRBV28	TRBJ2-3	-	TGTGCCAGCAGTTTAGGGTTGACGGCTAGCACAGATACGCAGTATTTT	CASSLGLTASTDTQYF
-	TRBV7-8	TRBJ2-1	once	TGTGCCAGCAGCTGGGAGAGCTACAATGAGCAGTTCTTC	CASSWESYNEQFF
TRBD1	TRBV7-2	TRBJ1-2	-	TGTGCCAGCAGCGAAGACAGGGGACGCTATGGCTACACCTTC	CASSEDRGRYGYTF
TRBD1	TRBV28	TRBJ2-6	-	TGTGCCAGCAGTTTCCCCGGTAGGACAGGGGGCCCTGGGGCCAACGTCCTGACTTTC	CASSFPGRTGGPGANVLTF
TRBD1	TRBV6-2/TRBV6-3	TRBJ1-5	-	TGTGCCAGCAGTTACCTTGGGACAGGGGGCAATCAGCCCCAGCATTTT	CASSYLGTGGNQPQHF
-	TRBV12-3/TRBV12-4	TRBJ1-1	-	TGTGCCAGCAGCCCCGCAAACACTGAAGCTTTCTTT	CASSPANTEAFF
-	TRBV2	TRBJ1-5	-	TGTGCCAGCAGTGAGGGGGGCAGGAGGGGCAATCAGCCCCAGCATTTT	CASSEGGRRGNQPQHF
-	TRBV27	TRBJ2-1	-	TGTGCCAGCAGTTTATCAGGACTGTACAATGAGCAGTTCTTC	CASSLSGLYNEQFF
-	TRBV29-1	TRBJ2-5	once	TGCAGCGTGGTCCCCCAAGAGACCCAGTACTTC	CSVVPQETQYF
TRBD1	TRBV27	TRBJ1-4	-	TGTGCCAGCAGCCCACAGGGGGCGACTAATGAAAAACTGTTTTTT	CASSPQGATNEKLFF
-	TRBV9	TRBJ2-2	-	TGTGCCAGCAGCTTTCTAGGCGGTTCCACCGGGGAGCTGTTTTTT	CASSFLGGSTGELFF
-	TRBV18	TRBJ2-7	-	TGTGCCAGCTCACCAAGGGCCGAGAGCTACGAGCAGTACTTC	CASSPRAESYEQYF
-	TRBV11-1	TRBJ2-1	-	TGTGCCAGCAGCGGGGACTTATACAATGAGCAGTTCTTC	CASSGDLYNEQFF
-	TRBV3-1/TRBV3-2	TRBJ1-5	-	TGTGCCAGCAGCCAGGACTATAGCAATCAGCCCCAGCATTTT	CASSQDYSNQPQHF
-	TRBV27	TRBJ1-2	-	TGTGCCAGCAGTTTCGGGCTGGCCTATGGCTACACCTTC	CASSFGLAYGYTF
TRBD2	TRBV6-2/TRBV6-3	TRBJ2-7	-	TGTGCCGGCAGTTCCTCCGGGACTAGCGGTATATCCTACGAGCAGTACTTC	CAGSSSGTSGISYEQYF
-	TRBV9	TRBJ1-2	-	TGTGCCAGCAGCAGCTACGTCTTGAAGGACTATGGCTACACCTTC	CASSSYVLKDYGYTF
-	TRBV9	TRBJ2-1	few	TGTGCCAGCAGCGTAGCGGACAACAATGAGCAGTTCTTC	CASSVADNNEQFF
-	TRBV3-1/TRBV3-2	TRBJ1-1	-	TGTGCCAGCAGCCAAGTGGGGGCGCAGGCTTTCTTT	CASSQVGAQAFF
-	TRBV15	TRBJ2-1	-	TGTGCCACCAGCCCTGGCTCGGATGAGCAGTTCTTC	CATSPGSDEQFF
TRBD1	TRBV4-1	TRBJ1-1	-	TGCGCCAGCAGCCAAGTGGACAGGGGAGGGACTGAAGCTTTCTTT	CASSQVDRGGTEAFF
-	TRBV24-1	TRBJ2-1	-	TGTGCCACCAGTGATCCATACGGGAGTGGTGTTGAGCAGTTCTTC	CATSDPYGSGVEQFF
TRBD1	TRBV11-2	TRBJ1-2	-	TGTGCCAGCAGCTTCCCTGGCAGGGGGTTTCATGGCTACACCTTC	CASSFPGRGFHGYTF
TRBD2	TRBV3-1/TRBV3-2	TRBJ2-3	-	TGTGCCAGCAGCCGAGCGGGGCCTCACACAGATACGCAGTATTTT	CASSRAGPHTDTQYF
TRBD1	TRBV5-4	TRBJ2-5	-	TGTGCCAGCAGCCCCCGGGACAGGAAAGAGACCCAGTACTTC	CASSPRDRKETQYF
TRBD2	TRBV3-1/TRBV3-2	TRBJ2-5	-	TGTGCCAGCAGCCAATCCCAGGCCCTAGCGGGGAGGACCCAGTACTTC	CASSQSQALAGRTQYF
TRBD2	TRBV5-1	TRBJ2-1	-	TGCGCCAGCAGCTTGCTCAGCGGGAGGGCCAATGAGCAGTTCTTC	CASSLLSGRANEQFF
TRBD2	TRBV19	TRBJ2-7	-	TGTGCCAGTAGTACGCCATGGCTAAGCGGGAGTATGGGCGAGCAGTACTTC	CASSTPWLSGSMGEQYF
TRBD2	TRBV19	TRBJ2-3	few	TGTGCCAGTAGTACTCGCCGGGACTACCCTAGCACAGATACGCAGTATTTT	CASSTRRDYPSTDTQYF
-	TRBV5-4	TRBJ1-2	-	TGTGCCAGCAGCTTCGGGGAAGGCTACACCTTC	CASSFGEGYTF
TRBD2	TRBV7-2	TRBJ2-2	-	TGTGCCAGCAGCTCCTCGGAGGGAGGGCGAACCGGGGAGCTGTTTTTT	CASSSSEGGRTGELFF
TRBD1	TRBV30	TRBJ1-5	-	TGTGCCTGGAGTACAGGGGGAGGCCAGCCCCAGCATTTT	CAWSTGGGQPQHF
TRBD1	TRBV6-5	TRBJ1-2	once	TGTGCCAGCGGACCGGGACAGGGGACGATCTATGGCTACACCTTC	CASGPGQGTIYGYTF
-	TRBV14	TRBJ1-1	-	TGTGCCAGCAGCCAACTACGGAACACTGAAGCTTTCTTT	CASSQLRNTEAFF
-	TRBV7-2	TRBJ1-1	-	TGTGCCAGCAGCTTAACTGACCGCACTGAAGCTTTCTTT	CASSLTDRTEAFF
-	TRBV7-9	TRBJ1-6	-	TGTGCCAGCAACGGCTGGGGGGGACATTCACCCCTCCACTTT	CASNGWGGHSPLHF
-	TRBV10-3	TRBJ1-2	-	TGTGCCATCACCCGGGACCGACTGGGGGGCTACACCTTC	CAITRDRLGGYTF
-	TRBV7-9	TRBJ1-5	-	TGTGCCAGCAGCTTAGAAACCCAACCCCAGCATTTT	CASSLETQPQHF
TRBD1	TRBV28	TRBJ2-5	-	TGTGCCATCACACCGATCCGGGACAGGGGGCTGGAGACCCAGTACTTC	CAITPIRDRGLETQYF
-	TRBV4-1	TRBJ2-3	-	TGCGCCAGCAGGATACCGGGGGCAGATACGCAGTATTTT	CASRIPGADTQYF